Below, 20 T cell receptor beta chains from the same sample are listed, as sequenced in a study of cytomegalovirus exposure and HLA in healthy donors. The PCR was carried out with 60 Vbeta primers and 13 Jbeta primers. Sequencing used immunoSEQ multiplex PCR; TCRdb keeps in-frame clones, though not all of them. Counted here are 110,000 or so clones, around 82% occurring once; the ten biggest clones make up 5% to 6%. The sample comprised PBMCs. These receptor sequences come from a woman aged 25-40 years in good health and CMV-seropositive.

V usage is TRBV9 and J usage is TRBJ1-2; TRBD1 agrees at 7 bases. Germline assignment: CDR1 SGDLS and CDR2 YYNGEE. The CDR3 extends over 15 amino acids. V lost 4 bases and J lost 8; bases outside the gene matches: 14. The CDR3, as DNA: TGTGCCAGCAGCAACCGAGCCCCAACAGGGGTGGGCTACACCTTC. The encoded protein is CASSNRAPTGVGYTF.

The chain recombines TRBV18 with TRBJ2-1; D perhaps matches TRBD1 (5 bases). V shed 2 bases and J shed 5 bases, with 13 bases lying between them. CDR1 and CDR2 (germline): KGHSH, LQKENI. CDR3 length: 15 amino acids. CDR3 DNA sequence: TGTGCCAGCTCACCATACGGGCAGGGCAACAATGAGCAGTTCTTC. It specifies CASSPYGQGNNEQFF.

The chain employs TRBV2 and TRBJ2-7; TRBD1 matches at 7 bases. Looked up from germline, CDR1 is SNHLY and CDR2 is FYNNEI. V trimming: 0 bases; J trimming: 3 bases; junction bases outside the gene matches: 5. The CDR3 is 15 residues long. CDR3 sequence: CASSEAGQDNYEQYF. The DNA of the CDR3 is TGTGCCAGCAGTGAAGCCGGACAGGACAACTACGAGCAGTACTTC.

The J gene is TRBJ2-2, the V gene TRBV10-3; TRBD2 matches at 11 bases. Germline loops: CDR1 ENHRY, CDR2 SYGVKD. The CDR3 totals 18 residues. After removal of 2 bases from V and 0 bases from J, the junction contained 5 bases not matched to a gene. This CDR3 reads CAISEATSGIANTGELFF. The CDR3 nucleotides are TGTGCCATCAGTGAGGCGACTAGCGGGATTGCGAACACCGGGGAGCTGTTTTTT.

This clone was found a few times. This chain links TRBV6-5 with TRBJ1-2; D is unresolved. V lost 4 bases, J lost 8 bases, and 14 bases lay in between. This CDR3 spans 13 amino acids. CDR1 MNHEY and CDR2 SVGAGI come from the germline V gene. DNA of the CDR3: TGTGCCAGCAGTTGGACCTCGGGGTACGGCTACACCTTC. Amino acids: CASSWTSGYGYTF.

The J gene is TRBJ2-5, the V gene TRBV7-8, with 10 nucleotides matching TRBD2. Looked up from germline, CDR1 is SGHVS and CDR2 is FQNEAQ. V trimming: 4 bases; J trimming: 4 bases; junction bases outside the gene matches: 3. The CDR3 length is 14 residues. The CDR3 bases are TGTGCCAGCAGCTCGAGACTAGCGGGAGAGACCCAGTACTTC. Protein sequence: CASSSRLAGETQYF.

The rearrangement links TRBV7-9 to TRBJ1-2; TRBD1 agrees at 10 bases. J gave up 8 bases and V 5 bases, and 11 bases lay outside the gene matches. Germline loops: CDR1 SEHNR, CDR2 FQNEAQ (reference sequence). The CDR3 runs to 15 residues. The CDR3 loop reads CASSAQGQGKGGYTF. As DNA, the CDR3 is TGTGCCAGCAGCGCGCAGGGACAGGGGAAAGGAGGCTACACCTTC. Together with reference TRBV7-9 and TRBJ1-2, the CDR3 gives the full variable domain: DTGVSQNPRHKITKRGQNVTFRCDPISEHNRLYWYRQTLGQGPEFLTYFQNEAQLEKSRLLSDRFSAERPKGSFSTLEIQRTEQGDSAMYLCASSAQGQGKGGYTFGSGTRLTVV.

In its sample, this clone was seen once. The J gene is TRBJ1-1, the V gene TRBV5-1; 8 bases line up with TRBD1. Germline V CDR1 and CDR2: SGHRS, YFSETQ. Trimming cost V 0 bases and J 0 bases; bases outside gene matches: 7. CDR3 length equals 17 residues. The CDR3 sequence: CASSLGPAGGLNTEAFF. CDR3 coding DNA: TGCGCCAGCAGCTTGGGGCCGGCAGGGGGCCTGAACACTGAAGCTTTCTTT.

This clone has just a few counts. V gene TRBV9 combines with J gene TRBJ2-5, with D maybe TRBD2 (6 bases). The CDR3 is 14 amino acids. Germline V gene lookup returns CDR1 SGDLS and CDR2 YYNGEE. Trimming took 2 bases from V and 1 from J, leaving 9 bases between them. Here the CDR3 reads CASSVLAAQETQYF. The CDR3 DNA reads TGTGCCAGCAGCGTTTTAGCGGCCCAAGAGACCCAGTACTTC.

This clone occurred once. The gene calls are TRBV10-3 and TRBJ2-2, with 11 positions matching TRBD2. The V segment lost 5 bases and the J segment 5 bases; nucleotides outside the gene matches: 7. CDR1 is ENHRY and CDR2 is SYGVKD in the germline V gene. The CDR3 is 16 residues long. The CDR3 sequence is CAISSLAGGSTGELFF. The CDR3 coding sequence is TGTGCCATCAGTTCCCTAGCGGGAGGAAGTACCGGGGAGCTGTTTTTT.

The chain recombines TRBV10-3 with TRBJ1-2; no reliable D call. The germline CDR1 and CDR2 sequences are ENHRY and SYGVKD. The V end was cut by 3 bases, the J end by 6 bases, with 14 bases between. This CDR3 region has 14 residues. The CDR3 DNA follows: TGTGCCATCAGTGAAGAAGACTTTAAGCATGGCTACACCTTC. This translates into CAISEEDFKHGYTF.

The chain is built from TRBV9 and TRBJ1-3, with no clear D. Trimming took off 4 bases at V and 2 bases at J, with 7 bases between the two ends. Germline values: CDR1 SGDLS, CDR2 YYNGEE. The CDR3 is made up of 13 amino acids. The chain's CDR3 is CASSRVAGNTIYF. The CDR3 DNA reads as TGTGCCAGCAGCCGGGTGGCTGGAAACACCATATATTTT.

As concerns this clone: A read error is likely, as this CDR3 ends without the conserved phenylalanine or tryptophan. It is unclear where the CDR3 begins or ends on the DNA, so no DNA is shown, and the CDR3 is as TCRdb lists it. This chain connects TRBV21-1 to TRBJ2-7; the table gives TRBD1 as D, unverified against the DNA. TRBV21-1 is marked as a pseudogene. The CDR3 contains 13 residues when both ends are counted. The CDR3 protein is CASSNRTEKKGGI.

This chain links TRBV27 with TRBJ2-7, with TRBD1 identical over 7 bases. Germline V gene lookup returns CDR1 MNHEY and CDR2 SMNVEV (reference sequence). The ends lost 4 bases at V and 5 bases at J; junction bases unmatched: 5. This CDR3 contains 13 residues. The CDR3 loop is CASSSTGIHEQYF. In DNA form, the CDR3 reads TGTGCCAGCAGTTCGACAGGGATCCACGAGCAGTACTTC.

The V gene is TRBV30, the J gene TRBJ2-1, with 13 bases aligning to TRBD2. V was pared by 0 bases and J by 0 bases, with 11 bases of the junction left unmatched. Per the germline V gene, CDR1 is GTSNPN and CDR2 is SVGIG (reference sequence). This CDR3 spans 20 amino acids. The CDR3 sequence: CAWSVYLTSGGESSYNEQFF. CDR3 coding DNA: TGTGCCTGGAGTGTCTATCTTACTAGCGGGGGGGAAAGCTCCTACAATGAGCAGTTCTTC.

The chain couples TRBV10-3 to TRBJ1-1; D perhaps matches TRBD1 (5 bases). The germline V gene encodes CDR1 ENHRY and CDR2 SYGVKD. The CDR3 covers 13 residues. Deletions cut 2 bases from V and 11 bases from J, with 15 bases between. This CDR3 is CAISEGVGGWAFF. The CDR3 DNA reads TGTGCCATCAGTGAGGGGGTGGGGGGTTGGGCTTTCTTT.

In this sample, this clone turned up once. The rearrangement uses TRBV21-1 and TRBJ1-5. TRBV21-1 is listed as a pseudogene. CDR3 length: 15 residues. Here the CDR3 reads CASSPAGEAAQPQHF. The CDR3 region has the DNA TGTGCCAGCAGCCCCGCGGGGGAGGCGGCTCAGCCCCAGCATTTT.

The J gene is TRBJ2-7, the V gene TRBV5-1; TRBD1 matches at 9 bases. The CDR3 has 14 amino acids. Germline-derived CDR1 and CDR2 are SGHRS and YFSETQ. V was clipped by 6 bases and J by 2 bases; unmatched bases: 6. As DNA, the CDR3 is TGCGCCAGCACCACAGGGGGCAGCGCCTACGAGCAGTACTTC. It yields the protein CASTTGGSAYEQYF.

This chain links TRBV7-3 with TRBJ1-1, with TRBD1 matching 9 bases. The CDR3 is made up of 15 amino acids. Germline V gene sequence: CDR1 SGHTA, CDR2 FQGTGA. V trimming: 5 bases; J trimming: 3 bases; junction bases outside the gene matches: 7. Written as DNA, the CDR3 is TGTGCCAGCAGCCCTTTCGGGACAGGGCACACTGAAGCTTTCTTT. Translating gives CASSPFGTGHTEAFF.

The chain joins TRBV6-5 to TRBJ2-3; 8 bases map to TRBD2. CDR3 length equals 14 residues. CDR1 MNHEY and CDR2 SVGAGI come from the germline V gene. The V segment lost 2 bases and the J segment 7 bases; nucleotides outside the gene matches: 5. CDR3 bases: TGTGCCAGCAGTTACAAAGCGGGAGAGTATACGCAGTATTTT. Translation gives CASSYKAGEYTQYF.